This T cell receptor beta chain came from a study of T cells in Graves' hyperthyroidism and ophthalmopathy. Whole-study findings and limits: In validation, the model predicted ophthalmopathy. These predictions came a median about 6.8 months before onset.

PBMCs came from more than 9.5 ml fresh peripheral blood. RNA transcripts served as the template for amplifying TCR beta CDR3 regions. First-round RT-PCR of the TCR CDR3 relied on the HTBI primer set. TCRdb re-called the multiplex PCR reads with MiXCR, one entry per CDR3 protein. The sample lists around 690,000 distinct CDR3 sequences, 17% occurring once. This CDR3 spans 15 amino acids. The V end was cut by 5 bases, the J end by 0 bases, with 11 bases between. Looked up from germline, CDR1 is MDHEN and CDR2 is SYDVKM. This clonotype was recorded many times. What it binds is not known. The rearrangement uses TRBV28 and TRBJ1-5, with D perhaps TRBD1 (5 bases). This clonotype originated in a man over 45 with Graves' hyperthyroidism. Sample: blood. The CDR3 DNA follows: TGTGCCAGCAGTCCGTCGACAGCTAGCAATCAGCCCCAGCATTTT. Translation gives CASSPSTASNQPQHF.